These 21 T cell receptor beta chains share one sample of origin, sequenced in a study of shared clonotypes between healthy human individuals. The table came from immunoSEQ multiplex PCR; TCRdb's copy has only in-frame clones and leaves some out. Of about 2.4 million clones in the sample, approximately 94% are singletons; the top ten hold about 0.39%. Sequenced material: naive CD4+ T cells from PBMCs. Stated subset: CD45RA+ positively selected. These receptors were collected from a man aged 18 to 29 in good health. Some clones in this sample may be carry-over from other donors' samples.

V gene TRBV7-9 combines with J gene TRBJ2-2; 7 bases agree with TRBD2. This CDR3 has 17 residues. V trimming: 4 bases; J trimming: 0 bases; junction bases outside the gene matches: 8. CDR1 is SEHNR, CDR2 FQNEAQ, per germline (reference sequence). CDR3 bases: TGTGCCAGCAGCTCCAGGGCAGGGAGGGCGAACACCGGGGAGCTGTTTTTT. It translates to CASSSRAGRANTGELFF.

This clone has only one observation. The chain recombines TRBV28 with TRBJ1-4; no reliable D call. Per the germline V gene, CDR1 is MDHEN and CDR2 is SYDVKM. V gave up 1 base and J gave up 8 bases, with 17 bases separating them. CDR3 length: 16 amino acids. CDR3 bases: TGTGCCAGCAGTTTATCCTATGGGGATGCGAGAGAAAAACTGTTTTTT. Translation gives CASSLSYGDAREKLFF.

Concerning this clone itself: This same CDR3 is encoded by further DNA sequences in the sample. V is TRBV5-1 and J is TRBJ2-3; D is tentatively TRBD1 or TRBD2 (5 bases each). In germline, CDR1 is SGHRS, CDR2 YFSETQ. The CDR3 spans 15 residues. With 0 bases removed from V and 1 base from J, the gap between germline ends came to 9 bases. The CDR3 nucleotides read TGCGCCAGCAGCTTGGTAGGGGAGCGCACAGATACGCAGTATTTT. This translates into CASSLVGERTDTQYF.

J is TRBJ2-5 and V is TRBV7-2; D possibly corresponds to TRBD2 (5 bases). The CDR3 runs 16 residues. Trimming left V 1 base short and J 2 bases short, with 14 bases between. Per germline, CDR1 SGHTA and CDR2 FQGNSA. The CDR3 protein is CASSLGVRAEQETQYF. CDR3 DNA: TGTGCCAGCAGCTTAGGTGTGCGGGCAGAACAAGAGACCCAGTACTTC.

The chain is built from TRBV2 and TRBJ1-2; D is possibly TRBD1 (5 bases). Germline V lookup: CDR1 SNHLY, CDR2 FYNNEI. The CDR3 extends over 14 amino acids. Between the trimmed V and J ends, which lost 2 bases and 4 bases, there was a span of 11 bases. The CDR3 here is CASSENGQVYGYTF. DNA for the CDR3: TGTGCCAGCAGTGAAAATGGACAAGTCTATGGCTACACCTTC.

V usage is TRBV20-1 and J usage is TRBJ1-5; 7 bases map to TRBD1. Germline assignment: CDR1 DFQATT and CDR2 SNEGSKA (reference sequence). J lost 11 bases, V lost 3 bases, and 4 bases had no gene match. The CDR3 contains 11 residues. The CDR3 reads CSASPGQAQHF. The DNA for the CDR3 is TGCAGTGCTAGTCCCGGACAGGCCCAGCATTTT.

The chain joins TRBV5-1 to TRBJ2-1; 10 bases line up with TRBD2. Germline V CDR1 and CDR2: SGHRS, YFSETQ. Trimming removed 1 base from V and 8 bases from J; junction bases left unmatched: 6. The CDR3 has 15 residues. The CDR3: CASSLNSGRAYEQFF. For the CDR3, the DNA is TGCGCCAGCAGCTTGAACAGCGGGAGGGCTTATGAGCAGTTCTTC. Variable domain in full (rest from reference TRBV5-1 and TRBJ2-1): KAGVTQTPRYLIKTRGQQVTLSCSPISGHRSVSWYQQTPGQGLQFLFEYFSETQRNKGNFPGRFSGRQFSNSRSEMNVSTLELGDSALYLCASSLNSGRAYEQFFGPGTRLTVL.

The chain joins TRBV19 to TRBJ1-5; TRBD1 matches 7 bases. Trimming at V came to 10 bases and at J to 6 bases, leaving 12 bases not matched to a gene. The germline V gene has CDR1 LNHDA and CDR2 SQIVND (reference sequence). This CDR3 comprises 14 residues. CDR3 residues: CATLQQGTFQPQHF. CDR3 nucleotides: TGTGCCACCCTACAACAGGGGACTTTTCAGCCCCAGCATTTT.

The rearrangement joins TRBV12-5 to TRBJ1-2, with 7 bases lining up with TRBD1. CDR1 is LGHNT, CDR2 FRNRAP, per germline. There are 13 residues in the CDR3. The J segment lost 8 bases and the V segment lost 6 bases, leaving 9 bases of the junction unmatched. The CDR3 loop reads CASGWGQNKGYTF. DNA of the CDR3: TGTGCTAGTGGCTGGGGACAGAATAAGGGCTACACCTTC.

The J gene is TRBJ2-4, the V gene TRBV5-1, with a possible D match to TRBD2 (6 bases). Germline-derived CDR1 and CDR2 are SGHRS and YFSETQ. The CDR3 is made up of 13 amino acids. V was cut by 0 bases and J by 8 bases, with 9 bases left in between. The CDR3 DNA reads TGCGCCAGCAGCTTGGTGGAGGGATACATTCAGTACTTC. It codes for CASSLVEGYIQYF.

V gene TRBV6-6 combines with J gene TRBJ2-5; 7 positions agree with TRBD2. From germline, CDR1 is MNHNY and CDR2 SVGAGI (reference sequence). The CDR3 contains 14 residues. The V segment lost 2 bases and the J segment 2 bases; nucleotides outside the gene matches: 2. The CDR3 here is CASSYASGQETQYF. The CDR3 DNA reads TGTGCCAGCAGTTACGCTAGCGGACAAGAGACCCAGTACTTC.

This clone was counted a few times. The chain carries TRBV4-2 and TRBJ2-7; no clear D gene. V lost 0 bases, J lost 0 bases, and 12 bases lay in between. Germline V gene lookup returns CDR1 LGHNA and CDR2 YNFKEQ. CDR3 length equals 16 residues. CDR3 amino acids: CASSQESQQSSYEQYF. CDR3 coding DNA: TGTGCCAGCAGCCAAGAAAGCCAGCAGAGCTCCTACGAGCAGTACTTC.

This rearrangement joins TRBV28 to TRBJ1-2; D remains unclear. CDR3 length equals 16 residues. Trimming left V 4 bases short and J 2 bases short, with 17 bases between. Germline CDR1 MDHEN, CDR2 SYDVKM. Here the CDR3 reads CASSSDPIIRNYGYTF. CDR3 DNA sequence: TGTGCCAGCAGTTCCGACCCTATCATAAGAAACTATGGCTACACCTTC.

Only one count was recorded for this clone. The CDR3 spells CASSPDVLTEAFF. The CDR3 DNA is TGTGCCAGCAGCCCCGACGTTCTCACTGAAGCTTTCTTT. The rearrangement links TRBV11-2 to TRBJ1-1, with D unclear. CDR3 length: 13 residues. The V gene's germline CDR1 is SGHAT and CDR2 FQNNGV. The germline V and J ends were trimmed by 5 bases and 4 bases, with 11 bases remaining between them.

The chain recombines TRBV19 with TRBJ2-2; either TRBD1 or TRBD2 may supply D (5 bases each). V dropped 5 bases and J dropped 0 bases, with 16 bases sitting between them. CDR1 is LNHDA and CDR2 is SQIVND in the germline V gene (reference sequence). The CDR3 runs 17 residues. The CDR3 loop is CASSLVFGTTNTGELFF. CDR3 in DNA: TGTGCCAGTAGTCTAGTCTTTGGGACGACGAACACCGGGGAGCTGTTTTTT.

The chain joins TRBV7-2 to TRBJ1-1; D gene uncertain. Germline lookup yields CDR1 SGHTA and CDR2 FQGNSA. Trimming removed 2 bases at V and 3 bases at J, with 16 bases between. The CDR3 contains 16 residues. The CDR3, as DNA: TGTGCCAGCAGCTTACGAGGGTTGAGCAGTTACACTGAAGCTTTCTTT. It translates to CASSLRGLSSYTEAFF.

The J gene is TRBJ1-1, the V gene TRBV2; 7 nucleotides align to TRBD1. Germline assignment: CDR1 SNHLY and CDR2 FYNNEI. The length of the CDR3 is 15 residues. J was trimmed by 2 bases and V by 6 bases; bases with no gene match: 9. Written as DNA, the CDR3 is TGTGCCAGCAGCGCACAGGGGTGGAGAAACACTGAAGCTTTCTTT. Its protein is CASSAQGWRNTEAFF. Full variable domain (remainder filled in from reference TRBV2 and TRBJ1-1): EPEVTQTPSHQVTQMGQEVILRCVPISNHLYFYWYRQILGQKVEFLVSFYNNEISEKSEIFDDQFSVERPDGSNFTLKIRSTKLEDSAMYFCASSAQGWRNTEAFFGQGTRLTVV.

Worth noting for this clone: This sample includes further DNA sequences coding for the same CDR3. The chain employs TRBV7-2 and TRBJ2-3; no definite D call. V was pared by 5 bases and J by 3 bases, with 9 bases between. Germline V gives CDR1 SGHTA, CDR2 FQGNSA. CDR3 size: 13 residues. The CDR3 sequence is CASSPPGTDTQYF. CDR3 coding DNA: TGTGCCAGCAGCCCGCCCGGGACAGATACGCAGTATTTT.

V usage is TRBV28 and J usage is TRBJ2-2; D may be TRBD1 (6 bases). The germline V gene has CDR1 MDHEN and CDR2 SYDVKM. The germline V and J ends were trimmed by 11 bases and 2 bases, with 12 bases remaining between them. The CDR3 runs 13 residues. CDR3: CAGRDTNTGELFF. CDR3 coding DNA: TGTGCCGGCCGGGACACCAACACCGGGGAGCTGTTTTTT.

For the CDR3, the DNA is TGTGCCAGCAGGGCGGCAACAACGGACAGGGCCCGCACCGGGGAGCTGTTTTTT. Amino acids: CASRAATTDRARTGELFF. The genes are TRBV7-9 and TRBJ2-2; 8 bases fit TRBD1. Germline V CDR1 and CDR2: SEHNR, FQNEAQ (reference sequence). Germline trimming cut 6 bases from V and 4 bases from J; bases unmatched to any gene: 16. The CDR3 is made up of 18 amino acids.

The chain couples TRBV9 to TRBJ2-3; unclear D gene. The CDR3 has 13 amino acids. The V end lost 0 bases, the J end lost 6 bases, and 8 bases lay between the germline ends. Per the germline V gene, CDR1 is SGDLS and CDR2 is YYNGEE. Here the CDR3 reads CASSVGLEDTQYF. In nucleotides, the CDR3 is TGTGCCAGCAGCGTAGGGTTGGAGGATACGCAGTATTTT.